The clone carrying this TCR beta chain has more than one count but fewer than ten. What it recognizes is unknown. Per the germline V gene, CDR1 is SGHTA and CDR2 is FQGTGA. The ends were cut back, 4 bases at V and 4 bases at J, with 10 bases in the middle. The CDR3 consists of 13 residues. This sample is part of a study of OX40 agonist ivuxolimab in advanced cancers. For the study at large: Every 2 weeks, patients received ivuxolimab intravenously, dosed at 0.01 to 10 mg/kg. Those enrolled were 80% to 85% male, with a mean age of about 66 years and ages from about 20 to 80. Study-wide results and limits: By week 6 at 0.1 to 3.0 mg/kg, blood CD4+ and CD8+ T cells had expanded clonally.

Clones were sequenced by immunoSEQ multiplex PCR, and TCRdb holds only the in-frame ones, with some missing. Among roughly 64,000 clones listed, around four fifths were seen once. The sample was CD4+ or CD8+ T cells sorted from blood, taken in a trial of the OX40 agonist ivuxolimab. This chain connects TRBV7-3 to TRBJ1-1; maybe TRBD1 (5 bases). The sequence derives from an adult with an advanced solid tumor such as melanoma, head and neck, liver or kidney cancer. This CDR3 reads CASSSDGGTEAFF. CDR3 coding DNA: TGTGCCAGCAGCTCGGACGGGGGCACTGAAGCTTTCTTT.